The table lists the clone carrying this T cell receptor (beta chain) with many counts. The entry originates in a study of neurological immune-mediated disorders. MiXCR was run by TCRdb on the 5' RACE reads, yielding one entry per CDR3 protein. Here the sample spans tens of thousands of distinct CDR3 sequences, less than 4% being singletons. The CDR3 has 13 amino acids. The germline V gene encodes CDR1 SGHVS and CDR2 FNYEAQ. V lost 4 bases and J lost 4, with 11 bases in between. This TCR came from a man aged 55-75 years with multiple sclerosis. The sample was PBMCs. The chain employs TRBV7-6 and TRBJ2-7; no clear D gene. DNA for the CDR3: TGTGCCAGCAGCTCCGGCCGACGTTACGAGCAGTACTTC. It yields the protein CASSSGRRYEQYF.